This TCR beta chain emerged from a study of graft-versus-host responses after intestinal transplantation. Study at large: Anti-thymocyte globulin served as induction for all recipients, who then took tacrolimus and steroids for two to three years.

Per germline, CDR1 MRHNA and CDR2 SNTAGT. Between the trimmed V and J ends, which lost 0 bases and 3 bases, there was a span of 2 bases. The CDR3 runs 13 residues. Using immunoSEQ multiplex PCR, the repertoire was profiled, and TCRdb retains in-frame clones only, with some absent. The repertoire has tens of thousands of clones, around 90% of them found once; the top ten carry roughly 1.7%. The material was PBMCs, obtained 26 days after transplant. This receptor was identified in a human patient who received an intestinal transplant, so some T cells may come from the graft donor. The chain joins TRBV6-4 to TRBJ2-2; D gene uncertain. The CDR3 reads CASSDSDTGELFF. The CDR3 bases are TGTGCCAGCAGTGACTCCGACACCGGGGAGCTGTTTTTT.